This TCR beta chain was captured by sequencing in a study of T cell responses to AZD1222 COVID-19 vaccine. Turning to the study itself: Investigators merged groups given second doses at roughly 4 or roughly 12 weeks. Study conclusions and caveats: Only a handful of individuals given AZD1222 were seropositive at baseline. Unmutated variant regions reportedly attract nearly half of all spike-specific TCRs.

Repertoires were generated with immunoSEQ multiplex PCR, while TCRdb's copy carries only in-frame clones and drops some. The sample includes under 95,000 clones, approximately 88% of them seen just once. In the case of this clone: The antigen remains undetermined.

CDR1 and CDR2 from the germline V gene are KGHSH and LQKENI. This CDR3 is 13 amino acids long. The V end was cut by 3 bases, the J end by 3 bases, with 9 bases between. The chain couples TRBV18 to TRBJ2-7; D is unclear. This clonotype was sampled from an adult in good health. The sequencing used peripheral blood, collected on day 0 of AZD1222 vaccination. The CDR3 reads CASSPKGGYEQYF. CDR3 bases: TGTGCCAGCTCACCCAAGGGTGGCTACGAGCAGTACTTC.